The 27 T cell receptor beta chains presented below share a single source sample, sequenced in a study of T cells in Graves' hyperthyroidism and ophthalmopathy. What was amplified from RNA transcripts were TCR beta CDR3 regions. Using the HTBI primer set, a first-round RT-PCR was run on the TCR CDR3. TCRdb redid the calling of the multiplex PCR reads with MiXCR, one entry per CDR3 protein. The sample records under 350,000 distinct CDR3 sequences, 20% to 25% being singletons. Sequenced: blood. All receptors derive from a woman in her 50s with Graves' hyperthyroidism.

Only a few counts were recorded for this clonotype. The chain employs TRBV7-9 and TRBJ2-2, with TRBD2 identical over 9 bases. In germline, CDR1 is SEHNR, CDR2 FQNEAQ (reference sequence). The ends lost 7 bases at V and 7 bases at J; junction bases unmatched: 13. The CDR3 loop spans 16 amino acids. This chain's CDR3 is CASTPASGGLNGELFF. CDR3 bases: TGTGCCAGCACCCCAGCGAGCGGGGGGTTGAACGGGGAGCTGTTTTTT.

This clonotype was seen ten or more times. The rearrangement joins TRBV5-1 to TRBJ1-1; D is uncertain. Per germline, CDR1 SGHRS and CDR2 YFSETQ. Trimming cost V 0 bases and J 1 base, with 7 bases left between them. CDR3 length: 14 residues. CDR3 loop: CASSLGHQNTEAFF. The DNA for the CDR3 is TGCGCCAGCAGCTTGGGACACCAGAACACTGAAGCTTTCTTT.

V gene TRBV11-1 combines with J gene TRBJ2-6; D remains unclear. The CDR3 is made up of 15 amino acids. The V end was cut by 3 bases, the J end by 0 bases, with 6 bases between. Germline CDR1 SGHAT, CDR2 FQDESV (reference sequence). The chain's CDR3 is CASSFGVSGANVLTF. The CDR3 nucleotides read TGTGCCAGCAGCTTCGGAGTCTCTGGGGCCAACGTCCTGACTTTC.

This clonotype showed up just a few times. The V gene is TRBV5-1, the J gene TRBJ2-5; TRBD2 aligns across 9 bases. The V gene's germline CDR1 is SGHRS and CDR2 YFSETQ. The V and J ends lost 4 bases and 1 base, in that order; junction bases with no gene match: 14. The CDR3 sequence is 18 residues long. CDR3 region: CASSPVRISGGTQETQYF. CDR3 in DNA: TGCGCCAGCAGCCCGGTTAGAATTAGCGGGGGCACCCAAGAGACCCAGTACTTC.

The chain joins TRBV4-2 to TRBJ1-2; D is ambiguous. Germline CDR1 is LGHNA and CDR2 is YNFKEQ. CDR3 length: 15 residues. Deletions cut 0 bases from V and 3 bases from J, with 11 bases between. The CDR3 DNA is TGTGCCAGCAGCCAAGATCTAAGGGATCACTATGGCTACACCTTC. It yields the protein CASSQDLRDHYGYTF.

This clonotype appeared a few times. The chain is built from TRBV6-2 or TRBV6-3 and TRBJ2-6; D not certain. Trimming removed 5 bases from V and 0 bases from J, with 5 bases in between. Germline values: CDR1 MNHEY, CDR2 SVGEGT. This CDR3 region has 14 residues. The CDR3: CASSDISGANVLTF. Written as DNA, the CDR3 is TGTGCCAGCAGTGACATCTCTGGGGCCAACGTCCTGACTTTC.

V usage is TRBV7-3 and J usage is TRBJ2-5, with TRBD2 matching over 11 bases. Germline V CDR1 and CDR2: SGHTA, FQGTGA. V shed 5 bases, J shed 7 bases, and the junction held 15 bases outside the gene matches. The CDR3 length is 17 residues. CDR3 region: CASSPSSGGPGVGTQYF. Written as DNA, the CDR3 is TGTGCCAGCAGCCCGTCTAGCGGGGGGCCTGGTGTTGGGACCCAGTACTTC.

The V call is TRBV2, the J call TRBJ2-7; no clear D. Germline V lookup: CDR1 SNHLY, CDR2 FYNNEI. The CDR3 has 13 residues. The V and J ends lost 5 bases and 6 bases respectively, with 14 bases between them. The CDR3 DNA follows: TGTGCCAGCAGTCTCGAGGCGTTTTCCGAGCAGTACTTC. Its protein is CASSLEAFSEQYF.

This clonotype was counted at least ten times. The rearrangement links TRBV12-3 or TRBV12-4 to TRBJ2-1; 8 bases map to TRBD1. The CDR3 has 17 residues. Trimming cost V 5 bases and J 0 bases; bases outside gene matches: 9. CDR3 in DNA: TGTGCCAGCAGTCCCCCCAGGGGGCAGAGCTCCTACAATGAGCAGTTCTTC. Its protein product is CASSPPRGQSSYNEQFF.

There are many counts of this clonotype. The chain carries TRBV12-3 or TRBV12-4 and TRBJ2-7, with 7 bases aligning to TRBD1. This CDR3 comprises 14 residues. The ends lost 6 bases at V and 4 bases at J; junction bases unmatched: 9. In DNA, the CDR3 is TGTGCCAGCAGCAAGACAGGGATCCCTTACGAGCAGTACTTC. Translating it yields CASSKTGIPYEQYF.

The V and J genes are TRBV18 and TRBJ2-7, with unresolved D. Germline values: CDR1 KGHSH, CDR2 LQKENI. This CDR3 spans 14 amino acids. The ends were cut back, 4 bases at V and 4 bases at J, with 14 bases in the middle. In DNA form, the CDR3 reads TGTGCCAGCTCACTCGACACCCGATCTTACGAGCAGTACTTC. Its translation: CASSLDTRSYEQYF.

This clonotype occurred many times. The V call is TRBV20-1, the J call TRBJ2-7, with no clear D. CDR1 is DFQATT and CDR2 is SNEGSKA in the germline V gene (reference sequence). CDR3 length equals 12 residues. The ends were cut back, 6 bases at V and 4 bases at J, with 13 bases in the middle. Written as DNA, the CDR3 is TGCAGTGCCCCACCCATATCATACGAGCAGTACTTC. Residues: CSAPPISYEQYF.

Many counts were recorded for this clonotype. The gene calls are TRBV28 and TRBJ2-7, with D perhaps matching TRBD1 (6 bases). V was clipped by 6 bases and J by 6 bases, with 18 bases between them. Per the germline V gene, CDR1 is MDHEN and CDR2 is SYDVKM. The CDR3 covers 14 residues. CDR3 sequence reads: CASRTTAQGSEQYF. DNA for the CDR3: TGTGCCAGCAGAACGACCGCACAGGGTAGCGAGCAGTACTTC.

This clonotype showed up many times. The chain combines TRBV6-1 with TRBJ2-3; TRBD2 matches at 8 bases. Germline CDR1 is MNHNS and CDR2 is SASEGT. V gave up 5 bases and J gave up 2 bases; unmatched junction bases: 6. This CDR3 spans 15 amino acids. CDR3 region: CASSPIAGHTDTQYF. The DNA for the CDR3 is TGTGCCAGCAGTCCCATAGCGGGACACACAGATACGCAGTATTTT.

The J gene is TRBJ2-7, the V gene TRBV28, with 7 nucleotides matching TRBD1. Germline V gene sequence: CDR1 MDHEN, CDR2 SYDVKM. The CDR3 sequence is 13 residues long. V gave up 4 bases and J gave up 6 bases; unmatched junction bases: 6. CDR3 residues: CASSSPRGTEQYF. CDR3 bases: TGTGCCAGCAGTTCCCCCAGGGGGACCGAGCAGTACTTC.

This clonotype was found many times. V is TRBV12-3 or TRBV12-4 and J is TRBJ2-3; D perhaps matches TRBD1 (6 bases). V was clipped by 3 bases and J by 0 bases, with 10 bases between them. This CDR3 is built from 15 residues. The CDR3 coding sequence is TGTGCCAGCAGTTTGGGACACACTAGCACAGATACGCAGTATTTT. Residues: CASSLGHTSTDTQYF.

The chain recombines TRBV10-1 with TRBJ2-2; 8 nucleotides line up with TRBD2. Per the germline V gene, CDR1 is WNHNN and CDR2 is SYGVQD (reference sequence). This CDR3 contains 17 residues. Trimming removed 1 base from V and 5 bases from J; junction bases left unmatched: 9. The CDR3 loop reads CASSEYPGTRRTGELFF. The DNA of the CDR3 is TGCGCCAGCAGTGAGTATCCTGGGACTAGGAGAACCGGGGAGCTGTTTTTT.

This clonotype occurred many times. The V and J genes are TRBV2 and TRBJ1-1; D might be TRBD1 (6 bases). The ends were cut back, 6 bases at V and 4 bases at J, with 15 bases in the middle. The V gene's germline CDR1 is SNHLY and CDR2 FYNNEI. The CDR3 sequence is 14 residues long. The chain's CDR3 is CASSRRGGGTEAFF. The DNA of the CDR3 is TGTGCCAGCAGCCGGAGGGGAGGGGGCACTGAAGCTTTCTTT.

This clonotype was counted a few times. One base away lies a much larger clone, so this may be a sequencing read error. V gene TRBV5-1 combines with J gene TRBJ1-1; D remains ambiguous. This CDR3 contains 17 residues. The germline V gene encodes CDR1 SGHRS and CDR2 YFSETQ. CDR3 in amino acids: CVSSLNPSGLKGTEAFF. In DNA form, the CDR3 reads TGCGTCAGCAGCTTGAACCCTTCCGGGCTAAAGGGCACTGAAGCTTTCTTT.

This clonotype has only a few counts. Just one base apart from a much larger clone, this may be a read error. The chain has TRBV5-1 and TRBJ1-1; weak D call: TRBD1 (6 bases). The CDR3 length is 15 residues. CDR1 and CDR2 (germline): SGHRS, YFSETQ. Trimming cost V 5 bases and J 0 bases, with 14 bases left between them. The DNA for the CDR3 is TGCGCCAGCAGGCTTTATACAGGGATGAACACTGAAGCTTTCTTT. This codes for CASRLYTGMNTEAFF.

The V call is TRBV24-1, the J call TRBJ2-5; TRBD2 aligns across 8 bases. Germline CDR1 and CDR2: KGHDR and SFDVKD. After removal of 4 bases from V and 5 bases from J, the junction contained 5 bases not matched to a gene. The CDR3 length is 14 residues. The CDR3 is CATSDWTSWETQYF. The CDR3 DNA reads TGTGCCACCAGTGACTGGACTAGCTGGGAGACCCAGTACTTC.

Many counts were recorded for this clonotype. The rearrangement uses TRBV7-8 and TRBJ1-5, with unresolved D. Between the trimmed V and J ends, which lost 1 base and 4 bases, there was a span of 11 bases. CDR3 length: 15 residues. The V gene's germline CDR1 is SGHVS and CDR2 FQNEAQ. CDR3 sequence reads: CASSLERAANQPQHF. In DNA form, the CDR3 reads TGTGCCAGCAGCTTAGAACGGGCAGCGAATCAGCCCCAGCATTTT.

This clonotype occurred many times. This rearrangement joins TRBV28 to TRBJ2-5, with 15 bases fitting TRBD2. The CDR3 consists of 16 residues. Germline V gene lookup returns CDR1 MDHEN and CDR2 SYDVKM. V shed 7 bases and J 2 bases; nucleotides not matched to a gene: 5. The CDR3 protein is CASTGTSGGWQETQYF. CDR3 in DNA: TGTGCCAGCACCGGGACTAGCGGGGGGTGGCAAGAGACCCAGTACTTC.

This clonotype was observed many times. The rearrangement uses TRBV27 and TRBJ2-1; 10 bases align to TRBD1. Germline V gene lookup returns CDR1 MNHEY and CDR2 SMNVEV (reference sequence). The CDR3 covers 12 residues. V lost 8 bases to trimming and J lost 13 bases; unmatched junction nucleotides: 8. The CDR3 sequence: CASCRTGGSQFF. The CDR3 DNA follows: TGTGCCAGCTGTCGGACAGGGGGAAGTCAGTTCTTC.

The V call is TRBV6-4, the J call TRBJ2-3; possible D gene TRBD1, 6 bases. Trimming pared 5 bases from V and 5 bases from J, leaving 11 bases between. The germline CDR1 and CDR2 sequences are MRHNA and SNTAGT. The CDR3 consists of 13 residues. DNA of the CDR3: TGTGCCAGCAGTAGGGAAGGGGGAGATACGCAGTATTTT. It yields the protein CASSREGGDTQYF.

In its sample, this clonotype was seen many times. This chain links TRBV20-1 with TRBJ2-4, with 11 bases that match TRBD2. The CDR3 contains 16 residues. Germline assignment: CDR1 DFQATT and CDR2 SNEGSKA (reference sequence). Trimming cost V 2 bases and J 2 bases; bases outside gene matches: 5. CDR3 residues: CSARYSGRATKNIQYF. CDR3 bases: TGCAGTGCTAGATATAGCGGGAGGGCCACCAAAAACATTCAGTACTTC.

The chain is built from TRBV7-3 and TRBJ2-1; D unclear. Germline CDR1 is SGHTA and CDR2 is FQGTGA. Trimming took off 5 bases at V and 1 base at J, with 12 bases between the two ends. The CDR3 totals 15 residues. Written as DNA, the CDR3 is TGTGCCAGCAGCCGAGTTCAGAGTTCCTACAATGAGCAGTTCTTC. Protein product: CASSRVQSSYNEQFF.